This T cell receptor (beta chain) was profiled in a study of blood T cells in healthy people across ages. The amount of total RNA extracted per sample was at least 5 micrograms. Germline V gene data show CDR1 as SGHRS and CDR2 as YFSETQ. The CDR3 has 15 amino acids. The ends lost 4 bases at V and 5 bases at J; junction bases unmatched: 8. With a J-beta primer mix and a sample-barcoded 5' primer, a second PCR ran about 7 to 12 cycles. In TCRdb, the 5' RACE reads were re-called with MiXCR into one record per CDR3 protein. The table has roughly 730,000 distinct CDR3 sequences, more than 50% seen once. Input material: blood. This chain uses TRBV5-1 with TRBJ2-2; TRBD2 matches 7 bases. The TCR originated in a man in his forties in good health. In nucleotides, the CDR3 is TGCGCCAGCAGCCCCACCTGGGGGGGAACCGGGGAGCTGTTTTTT. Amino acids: CASSPTWGGTGELFF.